In this sample, the clone carrying this TCR beta chain turned up once. The data were taken from a study of blood T cell repertoires in COVID-19. Study-wide background: Sample material is recorded as cDNA or gDNA derived from T cells, B-cell-depleted T cells, or PBMCs.

The CDR3 contains 15 residues. With 4 bases removed from V and 3 bases from J, the gap between germline ends came to 15 bases. Germline V gene sequence: CDR1 MDHEN, CDR2 SYDVKM. Authors' analysis steps: Using reference gene primer amplification, nucleated cell counts were estimated. Profiling relied on immunoSEQ multiplex PCR, and the TCRdb table lists in-frame clones only, not all of them. D and trimming were read from the DNA, whereas the V and J calls and clone size are those reported in that table. Altogether over 200,000 clones are present, roughly 80% being singletons, with the ten largest covering roughly 5%.

The specimen sequenced was peripheral blood. The clonotype originates from a human donor in a cohort sampled during active COVID-19. V usage is TRBV28 and J usage is TRBJ1-1; tentatively, D is TRBD1 (6 bases). CDR3 DNA: TGTGCCAGCAGTTCGCTCTTTACAGGGCACACTGAAGCTTTCTTT. Its translation: CASSSLFTGHTEAFF.